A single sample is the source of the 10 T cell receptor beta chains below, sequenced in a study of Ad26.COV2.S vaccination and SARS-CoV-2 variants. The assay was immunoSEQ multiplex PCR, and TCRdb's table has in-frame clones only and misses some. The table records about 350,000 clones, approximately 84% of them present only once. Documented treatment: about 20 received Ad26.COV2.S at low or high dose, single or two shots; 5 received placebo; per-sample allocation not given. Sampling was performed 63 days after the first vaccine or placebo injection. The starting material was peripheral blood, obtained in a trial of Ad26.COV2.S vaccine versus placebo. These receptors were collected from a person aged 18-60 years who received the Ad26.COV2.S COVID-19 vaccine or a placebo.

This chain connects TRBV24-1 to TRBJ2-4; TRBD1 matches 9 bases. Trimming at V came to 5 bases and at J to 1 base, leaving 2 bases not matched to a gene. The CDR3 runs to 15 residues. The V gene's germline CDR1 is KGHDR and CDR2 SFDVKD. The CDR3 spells CATSGTGEAKNIQYF. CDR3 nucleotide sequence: TGTGCCACCAGTGGGACAGGGGAGGCCAAAAACATTCAGTACTTC.

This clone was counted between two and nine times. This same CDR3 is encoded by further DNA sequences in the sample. The CDR3 region is CASRAGTNTGELFF. Here the CDR3 DNA reads TGTGCCAGCAGAGCGGGTACGAACACCGGGGAGCTGTTTTTT. J is TRBJ2-2 and V is TRBV2; tentatively, D is TRBD2 (6 bases). The CDR3 consists of 14 residues. The V and J ends lost 6 bases and 0 bases respectively, with 8 bases between them. The V gene's germline CDR1 is SNHLY and CDR2 FYNNEI.

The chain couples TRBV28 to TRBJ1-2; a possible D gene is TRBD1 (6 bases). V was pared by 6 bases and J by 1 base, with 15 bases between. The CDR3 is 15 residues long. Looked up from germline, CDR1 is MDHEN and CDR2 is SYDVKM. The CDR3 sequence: CASRSSGAFNYGYTF. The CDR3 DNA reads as TGTGCCAGCAGGTCCTCGGGGGCTTTTAACTATGGCTACACCTTC.

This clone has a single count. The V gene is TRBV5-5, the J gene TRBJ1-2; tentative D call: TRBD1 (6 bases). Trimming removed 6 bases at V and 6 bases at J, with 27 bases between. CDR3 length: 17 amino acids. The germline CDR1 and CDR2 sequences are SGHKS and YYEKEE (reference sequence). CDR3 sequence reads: CASTPGHLRIPVDGYTF. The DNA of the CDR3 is TGTGCCAGCACCCCGGGACACCTACGGATCCCGGTAGATGGCTACACCTTC.

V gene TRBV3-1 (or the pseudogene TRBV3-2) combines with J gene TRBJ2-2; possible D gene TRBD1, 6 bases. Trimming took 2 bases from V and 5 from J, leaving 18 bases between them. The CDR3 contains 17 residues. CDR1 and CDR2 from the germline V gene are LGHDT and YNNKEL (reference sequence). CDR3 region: CASSQIGNTGRTGELFF. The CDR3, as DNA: TGTGCCAGCAGCCAAATTGGGAATACAGGGAGAACCGGGGAGCTGTTTTTT.

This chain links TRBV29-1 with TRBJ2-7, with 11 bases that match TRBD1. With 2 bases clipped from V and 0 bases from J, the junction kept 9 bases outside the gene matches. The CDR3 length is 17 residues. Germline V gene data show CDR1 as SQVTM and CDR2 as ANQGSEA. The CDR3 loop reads CSVERWGTGGNSYEQYF. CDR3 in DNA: TGCAGCGTTGAAAGGTGGGGGACAGGGGGAAACTCCTACGAGCAGTACTTC.

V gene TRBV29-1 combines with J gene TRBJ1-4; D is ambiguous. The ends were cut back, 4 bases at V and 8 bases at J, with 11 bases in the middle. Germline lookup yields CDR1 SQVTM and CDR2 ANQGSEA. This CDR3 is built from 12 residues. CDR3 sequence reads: CSVVEEREKLFF. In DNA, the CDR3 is TGCAGCGTTGTCGAGGAAAGGGAAAAACTGTTTTTT. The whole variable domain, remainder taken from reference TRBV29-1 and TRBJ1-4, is SAVISQKPSRDICQRGTSLTIQCQVDSQVTMMFWYRQQPGQSLTLIATANQGSEATYESGFVIDKFPISRPNLTFSTLTVSNMSPEDSSIYLCSVVEEREKLFFGSGTQLSVL.

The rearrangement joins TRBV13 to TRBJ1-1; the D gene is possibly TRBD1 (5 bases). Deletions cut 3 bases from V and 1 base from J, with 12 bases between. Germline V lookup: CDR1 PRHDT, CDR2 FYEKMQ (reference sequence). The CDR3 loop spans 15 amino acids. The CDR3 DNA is TGTGCCAGCAGCTTTACAGGAGCTCGGAACACTGAAGCTTTCTTT. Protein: CASSFTGARNTEAFF.

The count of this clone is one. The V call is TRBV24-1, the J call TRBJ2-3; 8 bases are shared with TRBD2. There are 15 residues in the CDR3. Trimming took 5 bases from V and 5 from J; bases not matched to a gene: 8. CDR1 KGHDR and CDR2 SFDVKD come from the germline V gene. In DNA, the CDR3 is TGTGCCACCAGTGGAACTAGCGGAAGTCGAGATACGCAGTATTTT. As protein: CATSGTSGSRDTQYF.

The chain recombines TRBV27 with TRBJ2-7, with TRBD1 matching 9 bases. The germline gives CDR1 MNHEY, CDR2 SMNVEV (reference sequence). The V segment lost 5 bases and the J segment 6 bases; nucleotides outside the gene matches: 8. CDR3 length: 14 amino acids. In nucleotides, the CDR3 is TGTGCCAGCAGTGCGGGACAGGGACGGGCCGAGCAGTACTTC. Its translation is CASSAGQGRAEQYF.